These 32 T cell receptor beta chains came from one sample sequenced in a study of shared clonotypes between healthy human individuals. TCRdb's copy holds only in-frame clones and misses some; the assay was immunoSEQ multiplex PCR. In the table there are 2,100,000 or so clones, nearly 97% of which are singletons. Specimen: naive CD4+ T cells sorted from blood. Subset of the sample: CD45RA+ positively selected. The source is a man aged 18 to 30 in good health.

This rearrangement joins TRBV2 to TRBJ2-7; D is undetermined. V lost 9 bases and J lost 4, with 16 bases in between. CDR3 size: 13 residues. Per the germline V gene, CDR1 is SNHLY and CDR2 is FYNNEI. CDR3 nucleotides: TGTGCCAGTCGACTGGTAGGTGGTTACGAGCAGTACTTC. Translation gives CASRLVGGYEQYF.

Here the CDR3 reads CASSPRGAYGYTF. The DNA for the CDR3 is TGTGCCAGCAGCCCGCGGGGGGCCTATGGCTACACCTTC. The chain combines TRBV9 with TRBJ1-2; D perhaps matches TRBD1 (6 bases). V was trimmed by 4 bases and J by 4 bases, leaving 11 bases between them. CDR1 is SGDLS and CDR2 is YYNGEE in the germline V gene. CDR3 length: 13 residues.

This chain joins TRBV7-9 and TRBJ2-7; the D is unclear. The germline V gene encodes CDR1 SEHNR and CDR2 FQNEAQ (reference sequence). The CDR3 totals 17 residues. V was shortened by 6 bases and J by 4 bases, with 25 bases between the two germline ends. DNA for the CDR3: TGTGCCAGCAGACGTACAAGGGCGCAGACCCGGCCTTACGAGCAGTACTTC. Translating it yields CASRRTRAQTRPYEQYF. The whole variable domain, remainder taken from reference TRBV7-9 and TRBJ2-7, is DTGVSQNPRHKITKRGQNVTFRCDPISEHNRLYWYRQTLGQGPEFLTYFQNEAQLEKSRLLSDRFSAERPKGSFSTLEIQRTEQGDSAMYLCASRRTRAQTRPYEQYFGPGTRLTVT.

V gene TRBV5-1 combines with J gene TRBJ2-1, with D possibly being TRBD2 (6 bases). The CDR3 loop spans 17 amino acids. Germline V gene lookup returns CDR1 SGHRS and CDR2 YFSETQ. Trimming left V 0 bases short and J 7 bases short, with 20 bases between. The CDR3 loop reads CASSLDLAFSGDNEQFF. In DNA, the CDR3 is TGCGCCAGCAGCTTGGATCTAGCGTTTTCTGGGGATAATGAGCAGTTCTTC.

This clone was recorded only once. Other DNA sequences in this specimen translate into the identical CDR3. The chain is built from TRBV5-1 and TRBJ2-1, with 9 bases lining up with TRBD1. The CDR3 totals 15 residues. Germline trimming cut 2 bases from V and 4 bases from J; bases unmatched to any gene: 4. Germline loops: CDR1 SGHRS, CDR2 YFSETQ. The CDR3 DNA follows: TGCGCCAGCAGCTTAATGGGACAGGGTTACAATGAGCAGTTCTTC. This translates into CASSLMGQGYNEQFF.

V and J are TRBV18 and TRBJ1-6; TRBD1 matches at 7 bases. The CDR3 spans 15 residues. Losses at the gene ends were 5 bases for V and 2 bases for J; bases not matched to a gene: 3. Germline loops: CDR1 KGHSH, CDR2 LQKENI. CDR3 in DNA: TGTGCCAGCTCATCCACAGGGGCCTATAATTCACCCCTCCACTTT. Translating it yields CASSSTGAYNSPLHF. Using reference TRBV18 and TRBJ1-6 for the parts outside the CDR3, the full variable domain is NAGVMQNPRHLVRRRGQEARLRCSPMKGHSHVYWYRQLPEEGLKFMVYLQKENIIDESGMPKERFSAEFPKEGPSILRIQQVVRGDSAAYFCASSSTGAYNSPLHFGNGTRLTVT.

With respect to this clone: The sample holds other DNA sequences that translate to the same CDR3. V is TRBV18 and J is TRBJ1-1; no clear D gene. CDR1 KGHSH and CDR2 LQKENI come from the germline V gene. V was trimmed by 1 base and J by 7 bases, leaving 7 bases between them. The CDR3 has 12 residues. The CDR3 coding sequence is TGTGCCAGCTCACCACTGGGTGGTGAAGCTTTCTTT. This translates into CASSPLGGEAFF.

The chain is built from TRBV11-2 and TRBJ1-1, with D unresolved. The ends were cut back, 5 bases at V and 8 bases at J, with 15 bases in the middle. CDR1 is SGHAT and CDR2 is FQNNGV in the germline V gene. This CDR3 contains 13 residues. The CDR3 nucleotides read TGTGCCAGCAGCAAAAGGCCGGGAGAGGAAGCTTTCTTT. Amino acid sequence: CASSKRPGEEAFF.

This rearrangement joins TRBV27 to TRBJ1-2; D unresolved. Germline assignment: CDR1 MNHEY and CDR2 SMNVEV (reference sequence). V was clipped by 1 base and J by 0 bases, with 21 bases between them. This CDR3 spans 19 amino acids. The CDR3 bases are TGTGCCAGCAGTTTATGGGCTCCGGGAGGCACTGATACTAACTATGGCTACACCTTC. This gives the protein CASSLWAPGGTDTNYGYTF.

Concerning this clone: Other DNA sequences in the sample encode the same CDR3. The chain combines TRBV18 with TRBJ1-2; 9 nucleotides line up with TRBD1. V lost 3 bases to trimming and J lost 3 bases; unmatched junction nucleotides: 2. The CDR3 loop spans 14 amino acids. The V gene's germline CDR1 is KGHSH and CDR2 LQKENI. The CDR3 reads CASSPGQGDYGYTF. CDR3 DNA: TGTGCCAGCTCACCGGGACAGGGAGACTATGGCTACACCTTC.

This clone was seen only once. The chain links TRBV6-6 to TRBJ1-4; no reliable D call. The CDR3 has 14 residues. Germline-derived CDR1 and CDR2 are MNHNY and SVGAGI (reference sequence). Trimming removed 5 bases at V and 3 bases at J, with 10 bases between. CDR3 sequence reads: CASSAVVANEKLFF. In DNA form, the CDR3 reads TGTGCCAGCAGTGCTGTCGTGGCTAATGAAAAACTGTTTTTT.

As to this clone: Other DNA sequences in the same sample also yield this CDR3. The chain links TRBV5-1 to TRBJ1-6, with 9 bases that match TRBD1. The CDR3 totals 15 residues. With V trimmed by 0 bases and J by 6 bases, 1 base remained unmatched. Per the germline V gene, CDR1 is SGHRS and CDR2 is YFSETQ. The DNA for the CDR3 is TGCGCCAGCAGCTTGGGGACAGGGGCTAATTCACCCCTCCACTTT. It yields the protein CASSLGTGANSPLHF.

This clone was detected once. CDR3 sequence: CAWFNVGTEQFF. The CDR3 DNA follows: TGTGCCTGGTTCAACGTGGGGACTGAGCAGTTCTTC. The V and J genes are TRBV30 and TRBJ2-1; possibly TRBD1 or TRBD2 for D (5 bases each). Germline CDR1 and CDR2: GTSNPN and SVGIG (reference sequence). The CDR3 is 12 amino acids. V dropped 5 bases and J dropped 9 bases, with 14 bases sitting between them.

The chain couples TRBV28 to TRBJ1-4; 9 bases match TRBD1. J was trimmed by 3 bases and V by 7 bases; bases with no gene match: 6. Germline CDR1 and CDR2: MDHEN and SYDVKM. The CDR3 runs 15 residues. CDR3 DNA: TGTGCCAGCACCACAGGGGGCTTATCTAATGAAAAACTGTTTTTT. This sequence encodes CASTTGGLSNEKLFF.

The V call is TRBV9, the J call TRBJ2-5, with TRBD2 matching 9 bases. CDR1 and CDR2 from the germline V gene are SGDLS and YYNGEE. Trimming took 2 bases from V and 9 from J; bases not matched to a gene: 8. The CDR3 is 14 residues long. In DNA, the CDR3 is TGTGCCAGCAGCGTGTCGACTAGCGGAGTCCCCCAGTACTTC. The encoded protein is CASSVSTSGVPQYF.

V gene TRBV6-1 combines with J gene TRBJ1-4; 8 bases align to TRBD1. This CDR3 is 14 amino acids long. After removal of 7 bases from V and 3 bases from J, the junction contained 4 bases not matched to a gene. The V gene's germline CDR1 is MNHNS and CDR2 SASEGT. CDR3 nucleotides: TGTGCCAGCAACCTGGACAGGGCTAATGAAAAACTGTTTTTT. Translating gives CASNLDRANEKLFF.

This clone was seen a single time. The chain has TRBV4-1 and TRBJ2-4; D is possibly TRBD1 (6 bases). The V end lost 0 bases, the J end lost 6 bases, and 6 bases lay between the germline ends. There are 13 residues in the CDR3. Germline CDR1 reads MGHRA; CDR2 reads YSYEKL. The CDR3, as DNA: TGCGCCAGCAGCCAAGACAGGGGAAACATTCAGTACTTC. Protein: CASSQDRGNIQYF.

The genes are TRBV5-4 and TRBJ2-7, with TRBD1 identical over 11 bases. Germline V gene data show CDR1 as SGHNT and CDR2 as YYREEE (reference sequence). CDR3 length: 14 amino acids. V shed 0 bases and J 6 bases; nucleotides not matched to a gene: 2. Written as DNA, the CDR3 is TGTGCCAGCAGCTTGGAGGACAGGGGGCCCGAGCAGTACTTC. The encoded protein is CASSLEDRGPEQYF.

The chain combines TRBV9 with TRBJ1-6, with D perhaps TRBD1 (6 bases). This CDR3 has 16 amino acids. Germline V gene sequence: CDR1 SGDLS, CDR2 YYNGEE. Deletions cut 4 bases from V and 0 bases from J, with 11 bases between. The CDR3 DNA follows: TGTGCCAGCAGCCCCACAGGGAGCTCCTATAATTCACCCCTCCACTTT. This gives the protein CASSPTGSSYNSPLHF.

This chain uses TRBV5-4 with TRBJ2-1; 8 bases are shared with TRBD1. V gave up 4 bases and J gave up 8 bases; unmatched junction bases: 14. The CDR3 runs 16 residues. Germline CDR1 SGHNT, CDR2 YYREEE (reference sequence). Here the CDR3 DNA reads TGTGCCAGCAGCCGGCGTATAGGACAGGGTGAGGATGAGCAGTTCTTC. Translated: CASSRRIGQGEDEQFF. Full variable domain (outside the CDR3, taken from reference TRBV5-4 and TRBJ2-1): ETGVTQSPTHLIKTRGQQVTLRCSSQSGHNTVSWYQQALGQGPQFIFQYYREEENGRGNFPPRFSGLQFPNYSSELNVNALELDDSALYLCASSRRIGQGEDEQFFGPGTRLTVL.

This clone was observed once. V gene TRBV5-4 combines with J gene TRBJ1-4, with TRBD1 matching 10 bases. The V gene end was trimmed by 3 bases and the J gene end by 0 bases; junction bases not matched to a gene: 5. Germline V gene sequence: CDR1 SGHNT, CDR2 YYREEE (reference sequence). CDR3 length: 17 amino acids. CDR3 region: CASSSSGTGATNEKLFF. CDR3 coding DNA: TGTGCCAGCAGCTCAAGTGGGACAGGGGCAACTAATGAAAAACTGTTTTTT.

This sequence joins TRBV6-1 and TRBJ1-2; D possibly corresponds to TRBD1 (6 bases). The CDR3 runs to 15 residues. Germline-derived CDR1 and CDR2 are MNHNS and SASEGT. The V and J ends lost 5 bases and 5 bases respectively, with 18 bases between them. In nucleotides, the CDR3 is TGTGCCAGCAGTTCCTTCACCGGGGGGCCTTATGGCTACACCTTC. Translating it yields CASSSFTGGPYGYTF.

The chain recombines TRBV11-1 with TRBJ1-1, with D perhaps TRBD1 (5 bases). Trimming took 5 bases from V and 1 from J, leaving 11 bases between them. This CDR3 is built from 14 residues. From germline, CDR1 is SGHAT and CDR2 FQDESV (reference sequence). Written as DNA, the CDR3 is TGTGCCAGCAGCCCGTCAGACAGGAACACTGAAGCTTTCTTT. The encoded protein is CASSPSDRNTEAFF.

The CDR3 sequence: CATNRAGDTEAFF. The CDR3, as DNA: TGTGCCACAAATCGGGCGGGCGACACTGAAGCTTTCTTT. The V and J genes are TRBV19 and TRBJ1-1; D uncertain. The CDR3 totals 13 residues. V dropped 10 bases and J dropped 3 bases, with 15 bases sitting between them. Germline assignment: CDR1 LNHDA and CDR2 SQIVND (reference sequence).

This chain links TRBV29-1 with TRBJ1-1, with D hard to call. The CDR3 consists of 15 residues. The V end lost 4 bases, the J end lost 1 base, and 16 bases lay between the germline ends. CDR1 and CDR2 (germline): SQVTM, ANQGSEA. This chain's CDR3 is CSVVAEGEPNTEAFF. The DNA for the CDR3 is TGCAGCGTTGTAGCAGAAGGTGAACCGAACACTGAAGCTTTCTTT.

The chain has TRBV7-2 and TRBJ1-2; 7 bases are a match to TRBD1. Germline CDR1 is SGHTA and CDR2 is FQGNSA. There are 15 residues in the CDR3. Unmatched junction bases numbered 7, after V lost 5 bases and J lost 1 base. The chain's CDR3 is CASSLQGQINYGYTF. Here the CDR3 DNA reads TGTGCCAGCAGCCTCCAGGGACAGATTAACTATGGCTACACCTTC.

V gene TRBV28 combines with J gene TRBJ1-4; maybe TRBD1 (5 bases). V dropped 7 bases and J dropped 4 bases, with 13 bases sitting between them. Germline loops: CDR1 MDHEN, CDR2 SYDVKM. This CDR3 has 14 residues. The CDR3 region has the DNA TGTGCCAGCACGACGCGACAGAATAATGAAAAACTGTTTTTT. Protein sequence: CASTTRQNNEKLFF.

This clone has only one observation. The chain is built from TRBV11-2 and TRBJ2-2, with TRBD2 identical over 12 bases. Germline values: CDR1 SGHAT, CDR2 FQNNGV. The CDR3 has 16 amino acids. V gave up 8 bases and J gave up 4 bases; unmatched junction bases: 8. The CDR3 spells CASVLAGGPRTGELFF. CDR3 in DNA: TGTGCCAGCGTCCTAGCGGGAGGGCCGCGCACCGGGGAGCTGTTTTTT.

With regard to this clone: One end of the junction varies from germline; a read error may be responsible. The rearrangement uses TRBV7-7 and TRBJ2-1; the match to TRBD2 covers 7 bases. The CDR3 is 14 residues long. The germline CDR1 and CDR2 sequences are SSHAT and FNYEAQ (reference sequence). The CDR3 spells CASSSGTQYNEQFF. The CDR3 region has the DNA TGTGCTAGCAGCAGCGGGACTCAATACAATGAGCAGTTCTTC.

CDR3 amino acids: CASSPAQGLWADTQYF. CDR3 DNA: TGCGCCAGCAGCCCGGCCCAGGGACTCTGGGCAGATACGCAGTATTTT. The chain has TRBV5-1 and TRBJ2-3; a weak D match, TRBD2 (6 bases). Germline loops: CDR1 SGHRS, CDR2 YFSETQ. This CDR3 is 16 amino acids long. Trimming took off 4 bases at V and 4 bases at J, with 19 bases between the two ends.

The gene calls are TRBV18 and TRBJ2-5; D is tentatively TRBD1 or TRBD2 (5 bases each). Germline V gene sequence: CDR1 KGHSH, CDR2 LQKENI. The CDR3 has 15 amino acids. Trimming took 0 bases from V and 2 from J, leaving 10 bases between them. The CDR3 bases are TGTGCCAGCTCACCACCCACGGGGCGGCAAGAGACCCAGTACTTC. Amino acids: CASSPPTGRQETQYF. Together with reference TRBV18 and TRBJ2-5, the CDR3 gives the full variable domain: NAGVMQNPRHLVRRRGQEARLRCSPMKGHSHVYWYRQLPEEGLKFMVYLQKENIIDESGMPKERFSAEFPKEGPSILRIQQVVRGDSAAYFCASSPPTGRQETQYFGPGTRLLVL.

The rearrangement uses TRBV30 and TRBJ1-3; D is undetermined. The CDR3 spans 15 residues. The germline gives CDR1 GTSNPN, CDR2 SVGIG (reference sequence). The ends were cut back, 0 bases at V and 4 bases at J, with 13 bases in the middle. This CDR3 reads CAWSVQRPHGNTIYF. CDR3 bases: TGTGCCTGGAGTGTACAGCGGCCTCACGGAAACACCATATATTTT.